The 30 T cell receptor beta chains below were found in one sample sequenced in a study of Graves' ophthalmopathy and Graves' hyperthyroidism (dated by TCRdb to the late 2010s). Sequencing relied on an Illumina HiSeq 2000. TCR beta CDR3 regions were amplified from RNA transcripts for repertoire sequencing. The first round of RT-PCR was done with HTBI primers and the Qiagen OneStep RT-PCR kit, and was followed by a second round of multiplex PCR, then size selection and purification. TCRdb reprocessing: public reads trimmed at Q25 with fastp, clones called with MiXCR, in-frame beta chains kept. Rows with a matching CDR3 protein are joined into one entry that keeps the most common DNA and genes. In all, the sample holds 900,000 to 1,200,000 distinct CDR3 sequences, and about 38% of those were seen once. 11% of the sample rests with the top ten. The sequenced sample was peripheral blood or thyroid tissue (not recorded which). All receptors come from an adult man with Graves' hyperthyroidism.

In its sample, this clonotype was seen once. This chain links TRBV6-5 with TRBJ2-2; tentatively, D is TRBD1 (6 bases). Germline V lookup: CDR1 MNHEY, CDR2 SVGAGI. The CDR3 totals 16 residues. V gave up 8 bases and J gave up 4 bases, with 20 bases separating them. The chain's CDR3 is CASRLDQGIPTGELFF. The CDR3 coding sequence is TGTGCCAGCCGCCTAGACCAGGGGATCCCCACCGGGGAGCTGTTTTTT.

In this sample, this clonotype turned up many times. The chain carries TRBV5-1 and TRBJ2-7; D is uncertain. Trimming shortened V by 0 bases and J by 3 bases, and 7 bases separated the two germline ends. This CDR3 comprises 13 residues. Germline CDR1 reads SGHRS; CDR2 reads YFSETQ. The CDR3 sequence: CASSLGHRYEQYF. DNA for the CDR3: TGCGCCAGCAGCTTGGGACACCGCTACGAGCAGTACTTC.

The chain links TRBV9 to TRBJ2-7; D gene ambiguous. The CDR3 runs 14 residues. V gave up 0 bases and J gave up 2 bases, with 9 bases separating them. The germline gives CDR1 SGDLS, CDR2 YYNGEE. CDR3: CASSVGQSTYEQYF. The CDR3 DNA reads TGTGCCAGCAGCGTAGGGCAATCCACCTACGAGCAGTACTTC.

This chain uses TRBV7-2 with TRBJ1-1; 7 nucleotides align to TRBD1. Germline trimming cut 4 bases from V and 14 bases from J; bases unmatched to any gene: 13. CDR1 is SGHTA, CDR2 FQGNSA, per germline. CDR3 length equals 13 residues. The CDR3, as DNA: TGTGCCAGCAGCTCGGGACAGTACTTGGCGGGGTTCTTT. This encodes CASSSGQYLAGFF.

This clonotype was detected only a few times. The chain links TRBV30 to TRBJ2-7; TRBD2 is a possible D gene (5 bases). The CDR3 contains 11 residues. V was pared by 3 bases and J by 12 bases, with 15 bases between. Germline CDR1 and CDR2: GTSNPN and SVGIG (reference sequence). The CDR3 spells CAWSHSGHGYF. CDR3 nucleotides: TGTGCCTGGAGCCACAGCGGCCATGGGTACTTC.

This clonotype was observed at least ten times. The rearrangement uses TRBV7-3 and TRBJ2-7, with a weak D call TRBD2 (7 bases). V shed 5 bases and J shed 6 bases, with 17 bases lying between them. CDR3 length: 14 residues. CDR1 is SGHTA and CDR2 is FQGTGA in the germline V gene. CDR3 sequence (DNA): TGTGCCAGCAGCGTAGGGGGGGCTTCGGGCGAGCAGTACTTC. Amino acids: CASSVGGASGEQYF.

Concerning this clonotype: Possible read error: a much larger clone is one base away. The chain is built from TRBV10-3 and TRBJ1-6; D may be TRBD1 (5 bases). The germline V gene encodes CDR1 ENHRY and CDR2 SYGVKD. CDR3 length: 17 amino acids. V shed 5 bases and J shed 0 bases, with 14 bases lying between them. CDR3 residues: CAISYSTGNSYNSPLHF. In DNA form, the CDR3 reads TGTGCCATCAGTTATAGCACAGGCAACTCCTATAATTCACCCCTCCACTTT.

The CDR3 reads CASMSGGPDTQYF. The CDR3 DNA is TGTGCCAGCATGAGCGGGGGCCCAGATACGCAGTATTTT. The J gene is TRBJ2-3, the V gene TRBV2, with 8 positions matching TRBD2. CDR3 length: 13 residues. The germline CDR1 and CDR2 sequences are SNHLY and FYNNEI. Losses at the gene ends were 7 bases for V and 4 bases for J; bases not matched to a gene: 4.

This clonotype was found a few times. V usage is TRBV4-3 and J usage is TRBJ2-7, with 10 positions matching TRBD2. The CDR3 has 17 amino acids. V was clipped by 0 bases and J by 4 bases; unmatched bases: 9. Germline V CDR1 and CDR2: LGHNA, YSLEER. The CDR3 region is CASSQDGSGRAVYEQYF. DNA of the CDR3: TGCGCCAGCAGCCAAGATGGAAGCGGGAGGGCCGTTTACGAGCAGTACTTC.

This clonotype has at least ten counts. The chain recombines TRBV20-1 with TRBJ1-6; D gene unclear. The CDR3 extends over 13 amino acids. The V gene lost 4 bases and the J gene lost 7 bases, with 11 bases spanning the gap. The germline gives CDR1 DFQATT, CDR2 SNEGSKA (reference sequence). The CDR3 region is CSATRATNSPLHF. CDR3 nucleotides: TGCAGTGCTACCCGGGCCACAAATTCACCCCTCCACTTT.

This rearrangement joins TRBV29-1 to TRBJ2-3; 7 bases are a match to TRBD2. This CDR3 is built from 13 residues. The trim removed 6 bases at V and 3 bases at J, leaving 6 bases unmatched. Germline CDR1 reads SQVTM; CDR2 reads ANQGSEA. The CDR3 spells CSVWAGETDTQYF. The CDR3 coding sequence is TGCAGCGTCTGGGCGGGAGAAACAGATACGCAGTATTTT.

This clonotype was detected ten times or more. CDR3 nucleotide sequence: TGTGCCAGCAGGCCGGAATCGACCCAGCATTTT. It encodes CASRPESTQHF. The chain carries TRBV19 and TRBJ1-5; D gene uncertain. The CDR3 has 11 residues. V was pared by 9 bases and J by 11 bases, with 14 bases between. Germline lookup yields CDR1 LNHDA and CDR2 SQIVND (reference sequence).

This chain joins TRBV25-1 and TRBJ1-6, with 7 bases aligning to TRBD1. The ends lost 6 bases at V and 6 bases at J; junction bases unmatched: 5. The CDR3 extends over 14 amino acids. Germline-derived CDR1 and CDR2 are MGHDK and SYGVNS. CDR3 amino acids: CASRQTGRNSPLHF. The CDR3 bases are TGTGCCAGCAGGCAGACAGGGCGTAATTCACCCCTCCACTTT.

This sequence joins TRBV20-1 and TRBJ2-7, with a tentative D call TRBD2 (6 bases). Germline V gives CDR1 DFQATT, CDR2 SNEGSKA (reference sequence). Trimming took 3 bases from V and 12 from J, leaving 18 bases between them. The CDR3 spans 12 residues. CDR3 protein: CSARGGFRQVYF. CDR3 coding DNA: TGCAGTGCTAGGGGGGGATTCCGTCAGGTGTACTTC.

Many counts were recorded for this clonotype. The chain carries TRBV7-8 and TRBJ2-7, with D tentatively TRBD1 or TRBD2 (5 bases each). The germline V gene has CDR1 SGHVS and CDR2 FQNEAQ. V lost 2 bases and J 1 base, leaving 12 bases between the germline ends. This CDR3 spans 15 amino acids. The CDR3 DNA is TGTGCCAGCAGCTTATGGGACGACACATCCTACGAGCAGTACTTC. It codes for CASSLWDDTSYEQYF.

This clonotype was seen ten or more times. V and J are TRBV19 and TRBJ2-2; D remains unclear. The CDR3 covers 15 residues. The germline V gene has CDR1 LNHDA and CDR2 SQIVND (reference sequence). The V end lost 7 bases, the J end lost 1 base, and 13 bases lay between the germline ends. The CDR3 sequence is CASTTNSRNTGELFF. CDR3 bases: TGTGCCAGTACCACCAACTCGCGGAACACCGGGGAGCTGTTTTTT. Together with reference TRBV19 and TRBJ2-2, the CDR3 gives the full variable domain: DGGITQSPKYLFRKEGQNVTLSCEQNLNHDAMYWYRQDPGQGLRLIYYSQIVNDFQKGDIAEGYSVSREKKESFPLTVTSAQKNPTAFYLCASTTNSRNTGELFFGEGSRLTVL.

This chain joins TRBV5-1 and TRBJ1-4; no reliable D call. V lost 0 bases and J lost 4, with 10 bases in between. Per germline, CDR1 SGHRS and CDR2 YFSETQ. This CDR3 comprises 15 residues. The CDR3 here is CASSLEGAFNEKLFF. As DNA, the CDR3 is TGCGCCAGCAGCTTGGAAGGTGCCTTTAATGAAAAACTGTTTTTT.

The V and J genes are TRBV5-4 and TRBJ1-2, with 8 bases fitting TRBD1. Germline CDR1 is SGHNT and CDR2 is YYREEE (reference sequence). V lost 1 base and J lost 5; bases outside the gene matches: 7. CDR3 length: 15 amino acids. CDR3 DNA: TGTGCCAGCAGCTTGAAGGCAGGGGGCGCTTATGGCTACACCTTC. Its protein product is CASSLKAGGAYGYTF.

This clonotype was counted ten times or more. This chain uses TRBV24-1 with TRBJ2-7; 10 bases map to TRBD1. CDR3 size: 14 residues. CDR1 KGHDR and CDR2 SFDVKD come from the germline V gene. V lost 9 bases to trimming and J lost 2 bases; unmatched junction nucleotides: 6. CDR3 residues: CATAPGQGTYEQYF. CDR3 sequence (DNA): TGTGCCACCGCCCCGGGACAGGGGACCTACGAGCAGTACTTC.

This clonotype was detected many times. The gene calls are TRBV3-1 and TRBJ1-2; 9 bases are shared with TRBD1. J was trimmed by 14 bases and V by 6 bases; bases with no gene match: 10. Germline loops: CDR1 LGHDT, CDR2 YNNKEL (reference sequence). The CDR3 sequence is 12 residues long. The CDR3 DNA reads TGTGCCAGCAGTCGCACCGGGACAGGGTCAACCTTC. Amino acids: CASSRTGTGSTF.

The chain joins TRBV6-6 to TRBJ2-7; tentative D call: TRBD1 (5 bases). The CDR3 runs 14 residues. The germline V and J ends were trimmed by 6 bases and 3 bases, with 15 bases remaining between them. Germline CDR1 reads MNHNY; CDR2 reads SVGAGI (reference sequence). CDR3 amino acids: CASSSLDTYYEQYF. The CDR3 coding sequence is TGTGCCAGCAGCTCCCTGGACACTTACTACGAGCAGTACTTC.

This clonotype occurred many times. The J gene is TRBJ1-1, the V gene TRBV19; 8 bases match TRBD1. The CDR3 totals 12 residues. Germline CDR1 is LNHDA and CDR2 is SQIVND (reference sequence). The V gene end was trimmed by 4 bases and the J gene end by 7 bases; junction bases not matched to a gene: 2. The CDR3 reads CASSNRGGEAFF. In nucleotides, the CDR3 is TGTGCCAGTAGTAACAGGGGGGGTGAAGCTTTCTTT.

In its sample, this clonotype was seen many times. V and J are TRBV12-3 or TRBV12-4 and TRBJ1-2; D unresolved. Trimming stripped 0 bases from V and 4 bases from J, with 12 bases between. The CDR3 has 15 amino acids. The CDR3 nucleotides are TGTGCCAGCAGTTTAGCTGCGCCAACAAGCTATGGCTACACCTTC. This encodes CASSLAAPTSYGYTF.

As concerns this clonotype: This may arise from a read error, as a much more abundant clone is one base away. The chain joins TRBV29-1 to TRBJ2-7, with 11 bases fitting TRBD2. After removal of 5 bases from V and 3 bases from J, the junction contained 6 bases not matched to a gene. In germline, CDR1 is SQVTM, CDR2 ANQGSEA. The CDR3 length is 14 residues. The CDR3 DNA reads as TGCAGCGTTCGGGCCGGGACTAGCGGCTACGAGCAGTACTTC. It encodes CSVRAGTSGYEQYF.

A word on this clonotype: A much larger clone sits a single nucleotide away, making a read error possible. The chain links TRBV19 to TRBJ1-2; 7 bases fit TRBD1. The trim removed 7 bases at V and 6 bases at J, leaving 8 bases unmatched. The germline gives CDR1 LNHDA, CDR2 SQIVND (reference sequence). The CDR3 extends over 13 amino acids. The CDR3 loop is CASNPDRNHGYTF. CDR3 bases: TGTGCCAGTAACCCGGACAGGAACCATGGCTACACCTTC. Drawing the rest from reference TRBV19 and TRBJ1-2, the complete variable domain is DGGITQSPKYLFRKEGQNVTLSCEQNLNHDAMYWYRQDPGQGLRLIYYSQIVNDFQKGDIAEGYSVSREKKESFPLTVTSAQKNPTAFYLCASNPDRNHGYTFGSGTRLTVV.

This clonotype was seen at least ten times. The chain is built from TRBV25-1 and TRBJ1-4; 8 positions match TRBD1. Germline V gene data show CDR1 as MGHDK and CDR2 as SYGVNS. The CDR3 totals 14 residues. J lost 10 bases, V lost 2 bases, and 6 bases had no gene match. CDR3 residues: CASSEDRGLAKLFF. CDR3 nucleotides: TGTGCCAGCAGTGAAGACAGGGGTCTTGCAAAACTGTTTTTT. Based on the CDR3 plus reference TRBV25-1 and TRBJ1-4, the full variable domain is EADIYQTPRYLVIGTGKKITLECSQTMGHDKMYWYQQDPGMELHLIHYSYGVNSTEKGDLSSESTVSRIRTEHFPLTLESARPSHTSQYLCASSEDRGLAKLFFGSGTQLSVL.

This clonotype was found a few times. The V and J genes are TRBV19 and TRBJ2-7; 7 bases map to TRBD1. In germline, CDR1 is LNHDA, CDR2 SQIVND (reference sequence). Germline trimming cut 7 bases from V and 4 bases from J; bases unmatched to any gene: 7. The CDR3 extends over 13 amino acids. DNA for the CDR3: TGTGCCAGTAAAGGACAGGAGAGGTACGAGCAGTACTTC. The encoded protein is CASKGQERYEQYF.

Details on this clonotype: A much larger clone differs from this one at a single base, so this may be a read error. The CDR3 bases are TGTGCCATCAGTTACCCCACAGGGCGCGAGCAGTACTTC. It translates to CAISYPTGREQYF. The chain links TRBV10-3 to TRBJ2-7, with a weak D call TRBD1 (6 bases). The CDR3 covers 13 residues. Trimming shortened V by 5 bases and J by 6 bases, and 14 bases separated the two germline ends. CDR1 is ENHRY and CDR2 is SYGVKD in the germline V gene.

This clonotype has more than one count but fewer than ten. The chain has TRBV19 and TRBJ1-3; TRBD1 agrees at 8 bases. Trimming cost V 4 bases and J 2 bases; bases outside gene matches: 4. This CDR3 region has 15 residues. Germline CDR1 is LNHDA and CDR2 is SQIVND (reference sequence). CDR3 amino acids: CASSKARGPGNTIYF. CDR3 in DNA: TGTGCCAGTAGTAAGGCCAGGGGGCCTGGAAACACCATATATTTT.

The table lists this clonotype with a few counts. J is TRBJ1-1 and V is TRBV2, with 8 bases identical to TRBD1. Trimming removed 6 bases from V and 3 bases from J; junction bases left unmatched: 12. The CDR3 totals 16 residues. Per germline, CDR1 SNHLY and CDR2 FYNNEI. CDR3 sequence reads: CASSHPVDRADTEAFF. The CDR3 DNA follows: TGTGCCAGCAGCCACCCAGTGGACAGGGCAGACACTGAAGCTTTCTTT.